This T cell receptor (beta chain) stems from a study of T cells in Graves' hyperthyroidism and ophthalmopathy. The CDR3 loop spans 15 amino acids. V was shortened by 3 bases and J by 0 bases, with 13 bases between the two germline ends. CDR1 is SGDLS and CDR2 is YYNGEE in the germline V gene. From RNA transcripts, TCR beta CDR3 regions were amplified. RT-PCR in the first round (using the HTBI primer set) targeted the TCR CDR3. TCRdb reanalysed the multiplex PCR reads using MiXCR and keeps one entry per CDR3 protein. The data contain 500,000 to 800,000 distinct CDR3 sequences, about 14% of them singletons.

Sequences were obtained from blood. This receptor was obtained from a woman in her fifties or sixties with Graves' ophthalmopathy. V usage is TRBV9 and J usage is TRBJ2-7; a possible D gene is TRBD2 (6 bases). CDR3 DNA: TGTGCCAGCAGCGCCGGGGACTTTACCTCCTACGAGCAGTACTTC. The encoded protein is CASSAGDFTSYEQYF. Together with reference TRBV9 and TRBJ2-7, the CDR3 gives the full variable domain: DSGVTQTPKHLITATGQRVTLRCSPRSGDLSVYWYQQSLDQGLQFLIQYYNGEERAKGNILERFSAQQFPDLHSELNLSSLELGDSALYFCASSAGDFTSYEQYFGPGTRLTVT.